This TCR beta chain was obtained from a study of shared clonotypes between healthy human individuals. Study at large: There were three CD4 naive, three CD4 memory, two CD8 naive and one CD8 memory plates per donor. Study outcomes and limitations: Naive CD4 clonotypes were shared across several donors at roughly 5%.

With regard to this clone: The antigen remains undetermined.

The CDR3 runs 18 residues. V was shortened by 2 bases and J by 6 bases, with 23 bases between the two germline ends. Germline loops: CDR1 ENHRY, CDR2 SYGVKD. An even split of each subset's genomic DNA across several immunoSEQ plates was performed. Data came from immunoSEQ multiplex PCR; TCRdb stores just in-frame clones and leaves some out. The data hold 2 million to 2.5 million clones, with roughly 93% observed a single time. The V call is TRBV10-3, the J call TRBJ2-1; D might be TRBD1 or TRBD2, each matching 5 bases. The sequence derives from a man between 18 and 29 years old in good health. Some clones in this sample may be carry-over from other donors' samples. Sequences were obtained from naive CD4+ T cells from PBMCs. Described subset: CD45RA+ positively selected. The CDR3, as DNA: TGTGCCATCAGTGAGCCACCGGGAAAATCAGGGATGGGCAATGAGCAGTTCTTC. Amino acid sequence: CAISEPPGKSGMGNEQFF.